Presented here are 15 T cell receptor beta chains from one specimen sequenced in a study of tumor-infiltrating lymphocytes in localized non-small cell lung cancer. Generated by immunoSEQ multiplex PCR, the TCRdb table keeps only in-frame clones and is missing some. The data contain over 10,000 clones, 60% to 70% of them singletons. Sample: lung tumor tissue. The source is a human donor with non-small cell lung cancer.

The chain links TRBV30 to TRBJ2-3; D not resolved. The CDR3 sequence is 12 residues long. The V end lost 2 bases, the J end lost 3 bases, and 6 bases lay between the germline ends. The germline CDR1 and CDR2 sequences are GTSNPN and SVGIG (reference sequence). The CDR3 protein is CAWSSSTDTQYF. The CDR3 DNA reads as TGTGCCTGGAGTTCCTCGACAGATACGCAGTATTTT.

This clone occurred a few times. J is TRBJ1-6 and V is TRBV6-5; the match to TRBD1 covers 7 bases. Germline V lookup: CDR1 MNHEY, CDR2 SVGAGI. The junction had 6 bases not matched to a gene; V was cut back by 6 bases and J by 10 bases. The CDR3 contains 13 residues. The CDR3 loop reads CASSLQGTSPLHF. The CDR3 region has the DNA TGTGCCAGCAGCCTACAGGGGACCTCACCCCTCCACTTT.

The chain is built from TRBV30 and TRBJ2-3, with D unresolved. CDR1 and CDR2 (germline): GTSNPN, SVGIG (reference sequence). This CDR3 spans 13 amino acids. V lost 2 bases, J lost 4 bases, and 10 bases lay in between. The CDR3, as DNA: TGTGCCTGGAGTAGAAGGTCCGCAGATACGCAGTATTTT. As protein: CAWSRRSADTQYF.

The chain links TRBV6-1 to TRBJ1-3; 10 nucleotides match TRBD1. The germline gives CDR1 MNHNS, CDR2 SASEGT. The V and J ends lost 5 bases and 8 bases, in that order; junction bases with no gene match: 3. CDR3 size: 13 residues. CDR3 sequence: CASSRDRGHTIYF. CDR3 in DNA: TGTGCCAGCAGTCGGGACAGGGGCCACACCATATATTTT.

The CDR3 loop reads CASSGDRGAKNIQYF. The DNA for the CDR3 is TGTGCCAGCTCAGGGGACAGGGGAGCCAAAAACATTCAGTACTTC. This chain joins TRBV18 and TRBJ2-4, with 10 bases identical to TRBD1. Per germline, CDR1 KGHSH and CDR2 LQKENI. The CDR3 is 15 amino acids. The trim removed 5 bases at V and 0 bases at J, leaving 1 base unmatched.

The chain employs TRBV29-1 and TRBJ2-7, with 8 bases that match TRBD1. The V segment lost 4 bases and the J segment 0 bases; nucleotides outside the gene matches: 5. There are 14 residues in the CDR3. CDR1 is SQVTM, CDR2 ANQGSEA, per germline. CDR3 in DNA: TGCAGCGTTGCGACAGGGGTAAGCTCCTACGAGCAGTACTTC. It specifies CSVATGVSSYEQYF.

The CDR3 is CASNLGHPNTEAFF. The CDR3 region has the DNA TGCGCCAGCAACCTCGGTCACCCGAACACTGAAGCTTTCTTT. V is TRBV5-1 and J is TRBJ1-1; no reliable D call. The CDR3 is made up of 14 amino acids. V was cut by 6 bases and J by 1 base, with 13 bases left in between. Germline V gene lookup returns CDR1 SGHRS and CDR2 YFSETQ.

The CDR3 DNA is TGTGCCAGCAGTTTCGGAGGGGACCGGAGTAACTATGGCTACACCTTC. Protein: CASSFGGDRSNYGYTF. The genes are TRBV7-2 and TRBJ1-2, with D perhaps matching TRBD1 (5 bases). V lost 6 bases and J 1 base, leaving 18 bases between the germline ends. The CDR3 is 16 amino acids. Per the germline V gene, CDR1 is SGHTA and CDR2 is FQGNSA.

This sequence joins TRBV7-9 and TRBJ1-6; no reliable D call. Germline V CDR1 and CDR2: SEHNR, FQNEAQ (reference sequence). The CDR3 is 13 residues long. The V end was cut by 5 bases, the J end by 7 bases, with 9 bases between. CDR3 in amino acids: CASSRQENSPLHF. CDR3 DNA: TGTGCCAGCAGCCGGCAGGAAAATTCACCCCTCCACTTT.

This chain connects TRBV30 to TRBJ1-1; 9 bases agree with TRBD1. Germline CDR1 GTSNPN, CDR2 SVGIG (reference sequence). J gave up 10 bases and V 8 bases, and 8 bases lay outside the gene matches. This CDR3 comprises 11 residues. The CDR3, as DNA: TGTGCCCACGGACAGGGGAAGGCAGCTTTCTTT. It yields the protein CAHGQGKAAFF.

This clone appeared a single time. The chain couples TRBV18 to TRBJ1-1; no definite D call. Trimming took 4 bases from V and 8 from J, leaving 5 bases between them. This CDR3 is 10 amino acids long. Germline V gene lookup returns CDR1 KGHSH and CDR2 LQKENI. The CDR3 DNA follows: TGTGCCAGCTCACAAGGGGAAGCTTTCTTT. It codes for CASSQGEAFF.

The rearrangement uses TRBV5-4 and TRBJ2-7, with D possibly matching TRBD2 (6 bases). The CDR3 is 15 residues long. With 0 bases removed from V and 2 bases from J, the gap between germline ends came to 12 bases. Germline V gives CDR1 SGHNT, CDR2 YYREEE (reference sequence). Written as DNA, the CDR3 is TGTGCCAGCAGCTTGGATGCAGGGACTCCCTACGAGCAGTACTTC. Translation: CASSLDAGTPYEQYF.

The rearrangement uses TRBV9 and TRBJ2-5, with 8 bases aligning to TRBD1. CDR1 is SGDLS and CDR2 is YYNGEE in the germline V gene. Trimming at V came to 4 bases and at J to 4 bases, leaving 6 bases not matched to a gene. The CDR3 is 14 amino acids. CDR3 loop: CASSPGQGRETQYF. The CDR3 bases are TGTGCCAGCAGCCCTGGACAGGGTCGAGAGACCCAGTACTTC.

This chain joins TRBV5-1 and TRBJ1-2, with TRBD1 matching 7 bases. V was clipped by 4 bases and J by 8 bases; unmatched bases: 8. The CDR3 is 13 amino acids. CDR1 is SGHRS and CDR2 is YFSETQ in the germline V gene. The CDR3 region has the DNA TGCGCCAGCAGCCCCGACAGGGCGGGCGGCTACACCTTC. This gives the protein CASSPDRAGGYTF.

V usage is TRBV5-4 and J usage is TRBJ1-1; D not resolved. V was pared by 2 bases and J by 0 bases, with 11 bases between. Germline V gene lookup returns CDR1 SGHNT and CDR2 YYREEE (reference sequence). CDR3 length equals 15 residues. This chain's CDR3 is CASSFAGQMNTEAFF. Here the CDR3 DNA reads TGTGCCAGCAGCTTCGCCGGGCAAATGAACACTGAAGCTTTCTTT.